This T cell receptor beta chain originates from a study of shared clonotypes between healthy human individuals. General study results and limits: The rarefaction results pointed to incomplete sorted-subset sequencing despite large depth.

Sequencing was performed with immunoSEQ multiplex PCR; in TCRdb, only in-frame clones are kept and a portion is missing. The sample yields some 2,400,000 clones, approximately 94% seen once. On this clone itself: The antigen is unknown.

The TCR was taken from a man aged 18 to 29 in good health. The material sequenced was naive CD4+ T cells sorted from blood. Noted subset: CD45RA+ positively selected.

The CDR3 loop is CSVEFTGPTSYNEQFF. The CDR3 DNA is TGCAGCGTTGAATTCACAGGACCGACCTCCTACAATGAGCAGTTCTTC. This sequence joins TRBV29-1 and TRBJ2-1; D is possibly TRBD1 (5 bases). The CDR3 has 16 amino acids. Looked up from germline, CDR1 is SQVTM and CDR2 is ANQGSEA. The V end was cut by 2 bases, the J end by 0 bases, with 14 bases between.